What follows are 27 T cell receptor beta chains derived from one specimen sequenced in a study of OX40 agonist ivuxolimab in advanced cancers. Profiling relied on immunoSEQ multiplex PCR, and the TCRdb table lists in-frame clones only, not all of them. The sample carries roughly 100,000 clones, 90% recorded once. The specimen comprised CD4+ or CD8+ T cells sorted from blood, sampled in a trial of the OX40 agonist ivuxolimab. Source of these receptors: an adult with an advanced solid tumor such as melanoma, head and neck, liver or kidney cancer.

This clone has just a few counts. This chain uses TRBV19 with TRBJ1-2; D not resolved. Trimming cost V 9 bases and J 7 bases, with 12 bases left between them. Per the germline V gene, CDR1 is LNHDA and CDR2 is SQIVND (reference sequence). CDR3 length: 11 amino acids. The CDR3 is CASQRAGGYTF. The CDR3 DNA reads TGTGCCAGCCAGAGGGCCGGTGGCTACACCTTC.

The rearrangement joins TRBV27 to TRBJ2-7; 10 bases are a match to TRBD2. The CDR3 consists of 14 residues. Germline loops: CDR1 MNHEY, CDR2 SMNVEV (reference sequence). The junction had 6 bases not matched to a gene; V was cut back by 6 bases and J by 4 bases. CDR3 sequence (DNA): TGTGCCAGCAGAAGAGCGGGAGGGCCGTACGAGCAGTACTTC. It translates to CASRRAGGPYEQYF.

The J gene is TRBJ2-5, the V gene TRBV18; no reliable D call. V was clipped by 4 bases and J by 2 bases, with 5 bases between them. The CDR3 is made up of 12 amino acids. The germline V gene encodes CDR1 KGHSH and CDR2 LQKENI. The CDR3 DNA follows: TGTGCCAGCTCACTGGGGCAAGAGACCCAGTACTTC. It encodes CASSLGQETQYF.

The chain carries TRBV7-6 and TRBJ1-2, with D uncertain. The germline CDR1 and CDR2 sequences are SGHVS and FNYEAQ. The CDR3 runs to 11 residues. The V end was cut by 5 bases, the J end by 7 bases, with 8 bases between. The CDR3 DNA is TGTGCCAGCAGCCCCATCGGTGGCTACACCTTC. Translation: CASSPIGGYTF. Full variable domain (rest looked up from reference TRBV7-6 and TRBJ1-2): GAGVSQSPRYKVTKRGQDVALRCDPISGHVSLYWYRQALGQGPEFLTYFNYEAQQDKSGLPNDRFSAERPEGSISTLTIQRTEQRDSAMYRCASSPIGGYTFGSGTRLTVV.

The sample holds a few counts of this clone. The CDR3 region is CASSEGFYGYTF. The DNA for the CDR3 is TGTGCCAGCAGCGAGGGGTTCTATGGCTACACCTTC. The chain has TRBV6-5 and TRBJ1-2; D may be TRBD1 (5 bases). V was clipped by 6 bases and J by 4 bases, with 9 bases between them. This CDR3 comprises 12 residues. Germline V gives CDR1 MNHEY, CDR2 SVGAGI.

This chain joins TRBV6-1 and TRBJ2-1; D unclear. There are 13 residues in the CDR3. V was pared by 7 bases and J by 9 bases, with 16 bases between. Germline CDR1 is MNHNS and CDR2 is SASEGT. The CDR3 spells CASTMRTGTEQFF. The CDR3 nucleotides read TGTGCCAGCACTATGAGGACGGGTACTGAGCAGTTCTTC.

The chain is built from TRBV6-1 and TRBJ1-3, with 7 bases aligning to TRBD1. The V segment lost 2 bases and the J segment 0 bases; nucleotides outside the gene matches: 4. CDR3 length: 16 amino acids. The germline V gene has CDR1 MNHNS and CDR2 SASEGT. CDR3 sequence (DNA): TGTGCCAGCAGTGAAACGGGACAGAGCTCTGGAAACACCATATATTTT. It is translated as CASSETGQSSGNTIYF.

The chain links TRBV5-8 to TRBJ1-1, with D uncertain. The CDR3 has 15 amino acids. Trimming took 0 bases from V and 2 from J, leaving 11 bases between them. The germline gives CDR1 SGHTS, CDR2 YDEGEE. Here the CDR3 DNA reads TGTGCCAGCAGCTTGGCGATTGGCGACAACACTGAAGCTTTCTTT. This encodes CASSLAIGDNTEAFF. Supplemented by reference TRBV5-8 and TRBJ1-1, the full variable domain reads EAGVTQSPTHLIKTRGQQATLRCSPISGHTSVYWYQQALGLGLQFLLWYDEGEERNRGNFPPRFSGRQFPNYSSELNVNALELEDSALYLCASSLAIGDNTEAFFGQGTRLTVV.

This clone appeared many times. V gene TRBV5-3 combines with J gene TRBJ1-5; D not resolved. TRBV5-3 is an ORF for which the function is uncertain. There are 14 residues in the CDR3. V lost 4 bases to trimming and J lost 8 bases, with 16 bases between them. The CDR3 reads CARSPEGWQKPQHF. In DNA form, the CDR3 reads TGTGCCAGAAGCCCGGAAGGGTGGCAAAAGCCCCAGCATTTT.

The J gene is TRBJ2-1, the V gene TRBV18; 8 bases map to TRBD1. With V trimmed by 2 bases and J by 10 bases, 4 bases remained unmatched. CDR3 length: 13 residues. Germline loops: CDR1 KGHSH, CDR2 LQKENI. The CDR3 DNA sequence: TGTGCCAGCTCACCAGCGGCAGGGGGCGAGCAGTTCTTC. This translates into CASSPAAGGEQFF.

The rearrangement joins TRBV7-2 to TRBJ1-1; TRBD1 might be the D (6 bases). This CDR3 is 15 amino acids long. Between the trimmed V and J ends, which lost 1 base and 6 bases, there was a span of 15 bases. Looked up from germline, CDR1 is SGHTA and CDR2 is FQGNSA. CDR3 in amino acids: CASSLVAGAVAEAFF. The CDR3 coding sequence is TGTGCCAGCAGCTTAGTGGCGGGGGCCGTAGCTGAAGCTTTCTTT.

The chain joins TRBV30 to TRBJ1-6; D is ambiguous. The CDR3 is made up of 15 amino acids. Trimming cost V 5 bases and J 0 bases, with 11 bases left between them. Germline V gene sequence: CDR1 GTSNPN, CDR2 SVGIG (reference sequence). CDR3 region: CAWREVSSYNSPLHF. Here the CDR3 DNA reads TGTGCCTGGCGAGAGGTCAGCTCCTATAATTCACCCCTCCACTTT.

The chain is built from TRBV7-8 and TRBJ2-5; TRBD1 matches 10 bases. CDR1 SGHVS and CDR2 FQNEAQ come from the germline V gene. V gave up 4 bases and J gave up 5 bases; unmatched junction bases: 7. The CDR3 consists of 15 residues. The CDR3 region is CASSYWTGGAETQYF. In DNA, the CDR3 is TGTGCCAGCAGCTACTGGACAGGGGGTGCCGAGACCCAGTACTTC.

The chain has TRBV5-6 and TRBJ1-1; no clear D. The CDR3 has 13 residues. Trimming shortened V by 2 bases and J by 4 bases, and 9 bases separated the two germline ends. Per germline, CDR1 SGHDT and CDR2 YYEEEE. The CDR3 DNA reads as TGTGCCAGCAGCTTAGATTTGGGCACTGAAGCTTTCTTT. Translated, it gives CASSLDLGTEAFF.

This clone was picked up one time. Other nucleotide sequences in the sample specify the same CDR3. The chain carries TRBV9 and TRBJ1-3, with D hard to call. The CDR3 has 14 amino acids. Germline CDR1 reads SGDLS; CDR2 reads YYNGEE. V was clipped by 2 bases and J by 0 bases, with 6 bases between them. The CDR3 sequence: CASSVLSSGNTIYF. The CDR3 DNA reads TGTGCCAGCAGCGTTCTCAGCTCTGGAAACACCATATATTTT.

Turning to this clone: A junction end diverges from the germline sequence, so it may reflect a read error. This chain connects TRBV18 to TRBJ2-7, with D possibly being TRBD2 (7 bases). CDR3 length: 12 amino acids. Germline loops: CDR1 KGHSH, CDR2 LQKENI. Written as DNA, the CDR3 is TGTGCCAGCTCAGATGTAGCGGGCCGGGACAACTTC. It encodes CASSDVAGRDNF. The entire variable domain, with the rest obtained from reference TRBV18 and TRBJ2-7, is as follows: NAGVMQNPRHLVRRRGQEARLRCSPMKGHSHVYWYRQLPEEGLKFMVYLQKENIIDESGMPKERFSAEFPKEGPSILRIQQVVRGDSAAYFCASSDVAGRDNFGPGTRLTVT.

This chain uses TRBV27 with TRBJ2-1; 12 bases are a match to TRBD2. The trim removed 7 bases at V and 5 bases at J, leaving 3 bases unmatched. The length of the CDR3 is 14 residues. CDR1 and CDR2 (germline): MNHEY, SMNVEV (reference sequence). The CDR3 DNA follows: TGTGCCAGCACGGGACTAGCGGGTAACAATGAGCAGTTCTTC. This encodes CASTGLAGNNEQFF.

CDR3 in amino acids: CASSSPREAFF. The CDR3 region has the DNA TGTGCCAGCAGTTCCCCAAGGGAAGCTTTCTTT. V usage is TRBV28 and J usage is TRBJ1-1; the D is unclear. Germline assignment: CDR1 MDHEN and CDR2 SYDVKM. Trimming took 4 bases from V and 8 from J, leaving 8 bases between them. This CDR3 is built from 11 residues.

This clone was observed once. The chain links TRBV7-8 to TRBJ1-3; TRBD1 agrees at 7 bases. This CDR3 is built from 18 residues. Germline V gene lookup returns CDR1 SGHVS and CDR2 FQNEAQ. The J segment lost 0 bases and the V segment lost 2 bases, leaving 10 bases of the junction unmatched. Here the CDR3 reads CASSLRAGTDNSGNTIYF. DNA for the CDR3: TGTGCCAGCAGCTTAAGGGCCGGGACAGATAACTCTGGAAACACCATATATTTT.

The CDR3 sequence: CARNPKNTGELFF. The CDR3 nucleotides read TGTGCCAGAAATCCGAAGAACACCGGGGAGCTGTTTTTT. The chain recombines TRBV5-3 with TRBJ2-2, with D hard to call. TRBV5-3 is noted as an ORF with a role that remains uncertain. The V end lost 6 bases, the J end lost 1 base, and 7 bases lay between the germline ends. This CDR3 has 13 residues.

The chain recombines TRBV5-1 with TRBJ1-4, with 7 bases aligning to TRBD1. Germline assignment: CDR1 SGHRS and CDR2 YFSETQ. J lost 3 bases, V lost 4 bases, and 6 bases had no gene match. CDR3 length: 15 amino acids. The CDR3 is CASSSRQGANEKLFF. The CDR3 region has the DNA TGCGCCAGCAGCAGCCGACAGGGCGCTAATGAAAAACTGTTTTTT.

The count of this clone is one. This chain links TRBV5-1 with TRBJ1-4, with TRBD1 matching 7 bases. CDR3 length: 15 amino acids. V lost 4 bases to trimming and J lost 5 bases; unmatched junction nucleotides: 8. From germline, CDR1 is SGHRS and CDR2 YFSETQ. CDR3 nucleotide sequence: TGCGCCAGCAGCCGAACGGGACAGACGAATGAAAAACTGTTTTTT. This sequence encodes CASSRTGQTNEKLFF.

The rearrangement uses TRBV2 and TRBJ1-6, with D perhaps TRBD1 (6 bases). With 7 bases removed from V and 8 bases from J, the gap between germline ends came to 21 bases. The CDR3 is made up of 16 amino acids. Germline CDR1 reads SNHLY; CDR2 reads FYNNEI. The DNA for the CDR3 is TGTGCCAGCATAATGATCAGCAAGCCAGGGGATTCACCCCTCCACTTT. Its translation is CASIMISKPGDSPLHF.

The rearrangement uses TRBV5-1 and TRBJ2-1; 8 nucleotides match TRBD2. This CDR3 is 16 amino acids long. Per the germline V gene, CDR1 is SGHRS and CDR2 is YFSETQ. V gave up 4 bases and J gave up 1 base; unmatched junction bases: 7. The DNA for the CDR3 is TGCGCCAGCAGCCCGGGGGGGAAAGTTTCCTACAATGAGCAGTTCTTC. Encoded protein: CASSPGGKVSYNEQFF.

This sequence joins TRBV14 and TRBJ2-1; 13 bases map to TRBD2. Germline V gene lookup returns CDR1 SGHDN and CDR2 FVKESK. This CDR3 contains 17 residues. Unmatched junction bases numbered 11, after V lost 4 bases and J lost 8 bases. The CDR3: CASSPLRGLAGADEQFF. The CDR3 bases are TGTGCCAGCAGCCCCCTCCGCGGACTAGCGGGGGCAGATGAGCAGTTCTTC.

This chain links TRBV25-1 with TRBJ1-1; D unclear. Germline V lookup: CDR1 MGHDK, CDR2 SYGVNS. Between the trimmed V and J ends, which lost 4 bases and 11 bases, there was a span of 11 bases. The CDR3 loop spans 11 amino acids. The CDR3: CASSALFEAFF. For the CDR3, the DNA is TGTGCCAGCAGTGCACTATTTGAGGCTTTCTTT. Full variable domain (outside the CDR3, taken from reference TRBV25-1 and TRBJ1-1): EADIYQTPRYLVIGTGKKITLECSQTMGHDKMYWYQQDPGMELHLIHYSYGVNSTEKGDLSSESTVSRIRTEHFPLTLESARPSHTSQYLCASSALFEAFFGQGTRLTVV.

This sequence joins TRBV5-8 and TRBJ1-1, with a tentative D call TRBD1 (6 bases). V was cut by 3 bases and J by 10 bases, with 22 bases left in between. Looked up from germline, CDR1 is SGHTS and CDR2 is YDEGEE. CDR3 length: 15 residues. The CDR3 loop reads CASSSAIGPGATAFF. For the CDR3, the DNA is TGTGCCAGCAGCTCCGCTATAGGGCCGGGGGCGACAGCTTTCTTT.